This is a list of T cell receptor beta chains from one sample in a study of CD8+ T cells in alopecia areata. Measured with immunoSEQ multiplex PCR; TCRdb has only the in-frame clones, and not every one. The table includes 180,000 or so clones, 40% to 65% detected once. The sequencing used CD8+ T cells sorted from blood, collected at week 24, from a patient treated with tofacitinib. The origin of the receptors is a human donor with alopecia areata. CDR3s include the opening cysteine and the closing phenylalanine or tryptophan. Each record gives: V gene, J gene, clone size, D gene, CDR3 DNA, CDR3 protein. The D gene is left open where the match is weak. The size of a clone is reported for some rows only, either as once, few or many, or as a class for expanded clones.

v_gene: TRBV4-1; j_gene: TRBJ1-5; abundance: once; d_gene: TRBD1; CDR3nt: TGCGCCAGCAGCCATGGACAGGGAACGAACCAGCCCCAGCATTTT; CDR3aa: CASSHGQGTNQPQHF
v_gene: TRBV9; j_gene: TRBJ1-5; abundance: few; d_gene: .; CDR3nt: TGTGCCAGCAGCGAGACAGGAAGCAATCAGCCCCAGCATTTT; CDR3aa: CASSETGSNQPQHF
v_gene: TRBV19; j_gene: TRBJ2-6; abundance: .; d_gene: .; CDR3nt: TGTGCCAGTAGGACTGGGGCCAACGTCCTGACTTTC; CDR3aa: CASRTGANVLTF
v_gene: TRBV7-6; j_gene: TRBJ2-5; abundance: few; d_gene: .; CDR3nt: TGTGCCAGCAGGAGGGACGAACAGGTCCAAGAGACCCAGTACTTC; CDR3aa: CASRRDEQVQETQYF
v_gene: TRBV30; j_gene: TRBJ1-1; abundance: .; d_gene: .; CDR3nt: TGTGCCTGGAGTTTCGGGACGGCGAACACTGAAGCTTTCTTT; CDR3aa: CAWSFGTANTEAFF
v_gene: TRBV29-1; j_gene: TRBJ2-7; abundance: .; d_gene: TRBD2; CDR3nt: TGCAGCGTCTGGGCGGGGGGCTCATACGAGCAGTACTTC; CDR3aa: CSVWAGGSYEQYF
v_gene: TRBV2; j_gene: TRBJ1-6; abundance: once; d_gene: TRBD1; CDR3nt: TGTGCCAGCAGTCACAGGGGATTCGATTCACCCCTCCACTTT; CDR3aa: CASSHRGFDSPLHF
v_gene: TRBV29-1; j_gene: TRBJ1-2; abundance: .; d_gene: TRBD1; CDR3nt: TGCAGCGTTGAAGATGCCCGAGACAGGGGCGAATTTTACACCTTC; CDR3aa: CSVEDARDRGEFYTF
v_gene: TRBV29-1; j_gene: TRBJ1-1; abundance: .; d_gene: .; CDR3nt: TGCAGCGTTGAAGATGGAGGGAGGGACGAAGCTTTCTTT; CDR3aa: CSVEDGGRDEAFF
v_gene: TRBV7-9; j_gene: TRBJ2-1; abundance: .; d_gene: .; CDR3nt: TGTGCCAGCAGCTTGGGCGATGAGCAGTTCTTC; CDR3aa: CASSLGDEQFF
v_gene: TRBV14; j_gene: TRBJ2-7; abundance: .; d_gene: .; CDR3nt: TGTGCCAGCAGCCCGTACCAAGGCGGACGATACTACGAGCAGTACTTC; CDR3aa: CASSPYQGGRYYEQYF
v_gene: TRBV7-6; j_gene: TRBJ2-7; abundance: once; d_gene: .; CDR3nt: TGTGCCAGCAGCTTCCTTTTAGGGGCGCAAAATGAGCAGTACTTC; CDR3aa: CASSFLLGAQNEQYF
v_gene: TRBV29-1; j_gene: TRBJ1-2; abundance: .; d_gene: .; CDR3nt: TGCAGCGTGGGGGACACGACCAATGGCTACACCTTC; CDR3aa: CSVGDTTNGYTF
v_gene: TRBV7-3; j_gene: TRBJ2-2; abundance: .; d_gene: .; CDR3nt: TGTGCCAGCAGCTTGGGACACACGAACGGGGAGCTGTTTTTT; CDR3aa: CASSLGHTNGELFF
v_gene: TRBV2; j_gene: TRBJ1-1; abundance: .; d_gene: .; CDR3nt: TGTGCCGGGGGGGACACATTGGAAGCTTTCTTT; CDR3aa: CAGGDTLEAFF
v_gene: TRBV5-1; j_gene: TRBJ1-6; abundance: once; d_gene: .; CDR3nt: TGCGCCAGCAGCTTGGGAGAGACGCATAATTCACCCCTCCACTTT; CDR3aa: CASSLGETHNSPLHF
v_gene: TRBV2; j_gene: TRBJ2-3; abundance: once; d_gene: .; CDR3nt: TGTGCCAGCAGTGACCCTACGGATACTAGCACAGATACGCAGTATTTT; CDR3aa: CASSDPTDTSTDTQYF
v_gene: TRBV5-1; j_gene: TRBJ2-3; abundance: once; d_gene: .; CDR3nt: TGCGCCAGCAGGGGCGGAAGCACAGATACGCAGTATTTT; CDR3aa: CASRGGSTDTQYF
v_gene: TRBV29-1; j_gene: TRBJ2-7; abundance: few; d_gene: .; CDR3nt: TGCAGCGTTCTAATAGGCGGCAATCCCTACGAGCAGTACTTC; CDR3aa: CSVLIGGNPYEQYF
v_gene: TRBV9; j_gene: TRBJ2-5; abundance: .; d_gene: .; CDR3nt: TGTGCCAGCAGCGCCTCAGGGCGGGGTGGGGAGACCCAGTACTTC; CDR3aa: CASSASGRGGETQYF
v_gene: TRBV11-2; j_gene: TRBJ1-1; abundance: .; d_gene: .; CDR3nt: TGTGCCAGCAGCTTACCAAGCAGGGTTACTGAAGCTTTCTTT; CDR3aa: CASSLPSRVTEAFF
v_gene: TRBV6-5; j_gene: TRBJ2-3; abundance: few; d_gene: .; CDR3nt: TGTGCCAGCAGTCAAGACAGCTCAACACCAGATACGCAGTATTTT; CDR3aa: CASSQDSSTPDTQYF
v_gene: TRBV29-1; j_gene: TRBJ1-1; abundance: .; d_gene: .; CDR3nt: TGCAGCGTCCTCGTAATGGGGGTCGGTGGCACTGAAGCTTTCTTT; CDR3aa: CSVLVMGVGGTEAFF
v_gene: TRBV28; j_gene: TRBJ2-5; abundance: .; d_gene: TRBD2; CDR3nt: TGTGCCAGCAGTAAGACGGGGGGAATCCAAGAGACCCAGTACTTC; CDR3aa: CASSKTGGIQETQYF
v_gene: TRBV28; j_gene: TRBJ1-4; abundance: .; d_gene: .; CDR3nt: TGTGCCAGCAGTTCCCTCGGGGGGGGCAGGGTTAATGAAAAACTGTTTTTT; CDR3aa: CASSSLGGGRVNEKLFF
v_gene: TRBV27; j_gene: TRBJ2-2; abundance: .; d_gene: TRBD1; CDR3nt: TGTGCCAGCAGTTTATCGATGGGGGACAGGATCGGGGAGCTGTTTTTT; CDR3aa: CASSLSMGDRIGELFF
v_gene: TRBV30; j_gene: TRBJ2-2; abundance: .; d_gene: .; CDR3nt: TGTGCCGGACCAACAATCACCGGGGAGCTGTTTTTT; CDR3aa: CAGPTITGELFF
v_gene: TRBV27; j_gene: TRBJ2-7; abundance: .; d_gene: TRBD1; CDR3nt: TGTGCCAGCAGCAGACCGGGACAGGGTCAGTACGAGCAGTACTTC; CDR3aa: CASSRPGQGQYEQYF
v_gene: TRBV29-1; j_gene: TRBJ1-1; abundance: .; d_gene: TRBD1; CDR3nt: TGCAGCGTCCGACAGGGGGTAGGGAGCACTGAAGCTTTCTTT; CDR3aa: CSVRQGVGSTEAFF
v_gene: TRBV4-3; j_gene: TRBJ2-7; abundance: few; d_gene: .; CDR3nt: TGCGCCAGCAGCCAAGACTCGGCAGGGTGGGACGAGCAGTACTTC; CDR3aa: CASSQDSAGWDEQYF
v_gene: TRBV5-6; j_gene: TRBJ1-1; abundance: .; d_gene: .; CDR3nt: TGTGCCAGCAGCTTGACGGGGTATTTGAACACTGAAGCTTTCTTT; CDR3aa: CASSLTGYLNTEAFF
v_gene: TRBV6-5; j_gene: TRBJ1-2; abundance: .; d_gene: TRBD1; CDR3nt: TGTGCCAGCAGTTACTACCAGGGGGCAGTTGGCTACACCTTC; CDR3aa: CASSYYQGAVGYTF
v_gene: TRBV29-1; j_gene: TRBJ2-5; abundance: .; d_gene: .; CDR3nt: TGCAGCGTTGAAGTAGCAGGCCTCCAAGAGACCCAGTACTTC; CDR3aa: CSVEVAGLQETQYF
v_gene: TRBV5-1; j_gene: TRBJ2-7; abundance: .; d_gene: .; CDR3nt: TGCGCCAGCAGCTTTATCGAGTTTGACGAGCAGTACTTC; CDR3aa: CASSFIEFDEQYF
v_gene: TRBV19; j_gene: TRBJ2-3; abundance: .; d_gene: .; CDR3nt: TGTGCCAGTAGTATATATGACAACACAGATACGCAGTATTTT; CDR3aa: CASSIYDNTDTQYF